These 21 T cell receptor beta chains were all obtained from the same sample, sequenced in a study of PD-1 blockade in classical Hodgkin lymphoma. Some clones are missing from TCRdb's copy, which holds only in-frame ones; the method was immunoSEQ multiplex PCR. The sample has some 62,000 clones, about 91% seen once. Each and every patient relapsed after autologous stem cell transplantation, and patients got differing brentuximab vedotin exposure. Source: peripheral blood mononuclear cells (PBMCs), taken at baseline. The receptors here all came from a human donor with classical Hodgkin lymphoma.

The chain couples TRBV19 to TRBJ1-5, with TRBD1 matching over 8 bases. The CDR3 loop spans 13 amino acids. V dropped 4 bases and J dropped 7; count of bases not matched to a gene: 3. Germline loops: CDR1 LNHDA, CDR2 SQIVND (reference sequence). The CDR3 loop is CASSTDRAQPQHF. In DNA, the CDR3 is TGTGCCAGTAGTACGGACAGGGCCCAGCCCCAGCATTTT.

The V gene is TRBV19, the J gene TRBJ1-6; TRBD1 might be the D (6 bases). This CDR3 has 16 residues. Germline V lookup: CDR1 LNHDA, CDR2 SQIVND (reference sequence). Trimming cost V 5 bases and J 8 bases, with 19 bases left between them. The CDR3 DNA follows: TGTGCCAGTAGTGCTCTCGCGACAGGCTTTTATTCACCCCTCCACTTT. The encoded protein is CASSALATGFYSPLHF.

The V call is TRBV4-3, the J call TRBJ1-1, with 10 bases identical to TRBD1. Trimming cost V 3 bases and J 4 bases; bases outside gene matches: 17. Germline CDR1 reads LGHNA; CDR2 reads YSLEER. The CDR3 has 19 residues. Here the CDR3 reads CASSQIKGTGDFGFTEAFF. DNA for the CDR3: TGCGCCAGCAGCCAGATCAAAGGGACAGGGGATTTCGGGTTCACTGAAGCTTTCTTT.

This clone was picked up one time. The rearrangement uses TRBV18 and TRBJ2-1, with 10 nucleotides matching TRBD2. The V segment lost 0 bases and the J segment 10 bases; nucleotides outside the gene matches: 9. Germline V gene lookup returns CDR1 KGHSH and CDR2 LQKENI. The CDR3 is made up of 16 amino acids. The CDR3 DNA follows: TGTGCCAGCTCACCACCGAGCAGCGGGGGGGCTGGAGAGCAGTTCTTC. This codes for CASSPPSSGGAGEQFF.

This rearrangement joins TRBV5-4 to TRBJ2-2; D could derive from TRBD1 or TRBD2 (5 bases each). This CDR3 is 16 amino acids long. The germline V gene has CDR1 SGHNT and CDR2 YYREEE (reference sequence). V was clipped by 4 bases and J by 5 bases, with 18 bases between them. The CDR3 DNA is TGTGCCAGCAGCAAACCGGGACCCGAAGGGACCGGGGAGCTGTTTTTT. Its protein is CASSKPGPEGTGELFF.

The chain employs TRBV7-3 and TRBJ2-3; D uncertain. The germline V and J ends were trimmed by 2 bases and 0 bases, with 3 bases remaining between them. The CDR3 spans 13 residues. Germline-derived CDR1 and CDR2 are SGHTA and FQGTGA. CDR3 residues: CASSLGSTDTQYF. The CDR3 coding sequence is TGTGCCAGCAGCTTAGGCAGCACAGATACGCAGTATTTT. The full variable domain, in which reference TRBV7-3 and TRBJ2-3 provide the parts outside the CDR3, is GAGVSQTPSNKVTEKGKYVELRCDPISGHTALYWYRQSLGQGPEFLIYFQGTGAADDSGLPNDRFFAVRPEGSVSTLKIQRTERGDSAVYLCASSLGSTDTQYFGPGTRLTVL.

The rearrangement uses TRBV27 and TRBJ1-5, with TRBD1 as a possible D gene (5 bases). Trimming took off 2 bases at V and 2 bases at J, with 16 bases between the two ends. CDR3 length: 17 amino acids. Germline CDR1 MNHEY, CDR2 SMNVEV (reference sequence). The DNA for the CDR3 is TGTGCCAGCAGTTTACGTGTTCCAGGGATTGGCAATCAGCCCCAGCATTTT. Amino acids: CASSLRVPGIGNQPQHF.

This sequence joins TRBV9 and TRBJ1-2, with a possible D match to TRBD1 (5 bases). This CDR3 has 11 amino acids. Deletions cut 7 bases from V and 8 bases from J, with 12 bases between. Germline V gene sequence: CDR1 SGDLS, CDR2 YYNGEE. CDR3 nucleotide sequence: TGTGCCAGCGGCAGGAGGGGAGGCTACACCTTC. Translated, it gives CASGRRGGYTF.

CDR3 sequence (DNA): TGCGCCAGCAGCTTGGCCCCAATTCCAAACGCTGAAGCTTTCTTT. It codes for CASSLAPIPNAEAFF. This sequence joins TRBV5-1 and TRBJ1-1; D ambiguous. Germline-derived CDR1 and CDR2 are SGHRS and YFSETQ. V lost 0 bases to trimming and J lost 6 bases, with 15 bases between them. The CDR3 runs to 15 residues.

The chain is built from TRBV27 and TRBJ2-7, with D tentatively TRBD2 (5 bases). Germline loops: CDR1 MNHEY, CDR2 SMNVEV (reference sequence). Trimming took off 5 bases at V and 5 bases at J, with 16 bases between the two ends. The CDR3 length is 14 residues. For the CDR3, the DNA is TGTGCCAGCAGTCCACGAGGACTGCCCCACGAGCAGTACTTC. The encoded protein is CASSPRGLPHEQYF.

The chain joins TRBV7-3 to TRBJ2-1; TRBD2 agrees at 8 bases. The germline gives CDR1 SGHTA, CDR2 FQGTGA. V gave up 8 bases and J gave up 0 bases; unmatched junction bases: 9. The CDR3 runs to 16 residues. The CDR3 loop reads CASATIAGSSYNEQFF. DNA for the CDR3: TGTGCCAGCGCGACTATAGCGGGAAGCTCCTACAATGAGCAGTTCTTC.

V is TRBV27 and J is TRBJ1-1; D remains ambiguous. CDR1 and CDR2 from the germline V gene are MNHEY and SMNVEV (reference sequence). V gave up 3 bases and J gave up 7 bases, with 12 bases separating them. CDR3 length: 13 residues. The CDR3 nucleotides are TGTGCCAGCAGTTTGGCCCGGGCCGTTGAAGCTTTCTTT. Protein sequence: CASSLARAVEAFF.

The chain carries TRBV9 and TRBJ2-2; no clear D. This CDR3 region has 15 residues. V gave up 2 bases and J gave up 1 base, with 9 bases separating them. Looked up from germline, CDR1 is SGDLS and CDR2 is YYNGEE. In DNA form, the CDR3 reads TGTGCCAGCAGCGTTATACAAGAGAACACCGGGGAGCTGTTTTTT. It yields the protein CASSVIQENTGELFF.

The chain couples TRBV7-9 to TRBJ2-2; no reliable D call. Trimming cost V 3 bases and J 3 bases, with 2 bases left between them. The CDR3 loop spans 12 amino acids. In germline, CDR1 is SEHNR, CDR2 FQNEAQ (reference sequence). The CDR3 sequence: CASSFYTGELFF. The CDR3, as DNA: TGTGCCAGCAGCTTCTACACCGGGGAGCTGTTTTTT.

This clone came up once. V gene TRBV27 combines with J gene TRBJ1-2; 8 bases are a match to TRBD1. The CDR3 has 15 residues. Germline CDR1 is MNHEY and CDR2 is SMNVEV (reference sequence). J gave up 4 bases and V 5 bases, and 9 bases lay outside the gene matches. The CDR3 DNA sequence: TGTGCCAGCAGTGGACAGGGAAGCTTGGGCTATGGCTACACCTTC. Translation: CASSGQGSLGYGYTF.

The V gene is TRBV5-1, the J gene TRBJ2-7, with D perhaps being TRBD1 or TRBD2 (5 bases each). Germline assignment: CDR1 SGHRS and CDR2 YFSETQ. The CDR3 is made up of 15 amino acids. The V end lost 1 base, the J end lost 3 bases, and 14 bases lay between the germline ends. As DNA, the CDR3 is TGCGCCAGCAGCTTGTGGCAGGGACCCGACTACGAGCAGTACTTC. Its translation: CASSLWQGPDYEQYF.

V is TRBV7-8 and J is TRBJ2-5; the D gene is possibly TRBD2 (5 bases). V lost 1 base and J 4 bases, leaving 13 bases between the germline ends. In germline, CDR1 is SGHVS, CDR2 FQNEAQ. CDR3 length: 15 residues. The CDR3 DNA reads TGTGCCAGCAGCTTAGGTAGCCTAAGCGGAGAGACCCAGTACTTC. It is translated as CASSLGSLSGETQYF.

V is TRBV29-1 and J is TRBJ1-1; possible D gene TRBD1, 5 bases. V lost 1 base and J lost 3, with 12 bases in between. The CDR3 covers 14 residues. The germline V gene encodes CDR1 SQVTM and CDR2 ANQGSEA. The CDR3 coding sequence is TGCAGCGTTGAAGGGGGCCCCCTGGACACTGAAGCTTTCTTT. Amino acid sequence: CSVEGGPLDTEAFF.

This clone was observed a single time. The rearrangement joins TRBV27 to TRBJ2-7, with D possibly being TRBD1 or TRBD2 (5 bases each). The CDR3 spans 15 residues. V was shortened by 7 bases and J by 1 base, with 17 bases between the two germline ends. From germline, CDR1 is MNHEY and CDR2 SMNVEV (reference sequence). In nucleotides, the CDR3 is TGTGCCAGCAAGGGTAGGGCAGGGACGTCCTACGAGCAGTACTTC. This translates into CASKGRAGTSYEQYF.

The chain is built from TRBV7-2 and TRBJ2-3, with TRBD1 identical over 8 bases. Germline V gives CDR1 SGHTA, CDR2 FQGNSA. The ends lost 3 bases at V and 2 bases at J; junction bases unmatched: 13. The CDR3 is 18 amino acids. CDR3 DNA sequence: TGTGCCAGCAGCTTCGCGGGGCAGGGGGCGGCCGACACAGATACGCAGTATTTT. The encoded protein is CASSFAGQGAADTDTQYF.

The genes are TRBV15 and TRBJ2-7; 8 bases agree with TRBD1. From germline, CDR1 is LNHNV and CDR2 YYDKDF (reference sequence). Unmatched junction bases numbered 12, after V lost 0 bases and J lost 5 bases. The CDR3 runs 17 residues. CDR3 DNA: TGTGCCACCAGCAGAGAGGAGGCCCGGACAGGGTCTCACGAGCAGTACTTC. Amino acid sequence: CATSREEARTGSHEQYF.